This T cell receptor beta chain emerged from a study of cytomegalovirus exposure and HLA in healthy donors. PCR involved 60 Vbeta and 13 Jbeta primers. In the original processing: Among the unique TCR beta chains that a later analysis counted, around 82 million in all, roughly 11 million were shared. Profiling relied on immunoSEQ multiplex PCR, and the TCRdb table lists in-frame clones only, not all of them. V, J and clone size reflect that table, while D and trimming were determined from the DNA. The data show about 220,000 clones, 75% to 90% seen once. Among the donors, all were healthy bone marrow donors. The CDR3 has 16 amino acids. Germline V lookup: CDR1 MNHNS, CDR2 SASEGT. V was pared by 2 bases and J by 3 bases, with 14 bases between. This clone was observed a few times. Its antigen remains unknown. Study-level findings and limits: When presence/absence was analysed, sequencing depth was taken to be roughly uniform across donors. Sequence variants that were highly shared formed a cluster that was likely a sequencing artifact.

The sequencing sample was made of PBMCs. The clonotype comes from a boy aged 2 to 9 in good health and CMV-seronegative. The J gene is TRBJ1-5, the V gene TRBV6-1; a possible D gene is TRBD1 (5 bases). The CDR3: CASSEQGWQYNQPQHF. The CDR3 bases are TGTGCCAGCAGTGAACAGGGTTGGCAGTACAATCAGCCCCAGCATTTT.